Reported below is one T cell receptor (beta chain). It was during active infection that Seattle patients were enrolled and then longitudinally followed. The assay was immunoSEQ multiplex PCR, and TCRdb's table has in-frame clones only and misses some. Here the sample spans some 240,000 clones, about 90% being singletons. J was trimmed by 7 bases and V by 4 bases; bases with no gene match: 8. The CDR3 covers 15 residues. Germline CDR1 and CDR2: SNHLY and FYNNEI. This sample is drawn from a study of blood T cell repertoires in COVID-19. The sample was peripheral blood. V usage is TRBV2 and J usage is TRBJ2-1, with TRBD2 identical over 9 bases. This TCR was recovered from a woman in her seventies with COVID-19, enrolled during active disease. The CDR3 spells CASSGREGRLNEQFF. The CDR3 coding sequence is TGTGCCAGCAGTGGGCGGGAGGGCCGTCTAAATGAGCAGTTCTTC.